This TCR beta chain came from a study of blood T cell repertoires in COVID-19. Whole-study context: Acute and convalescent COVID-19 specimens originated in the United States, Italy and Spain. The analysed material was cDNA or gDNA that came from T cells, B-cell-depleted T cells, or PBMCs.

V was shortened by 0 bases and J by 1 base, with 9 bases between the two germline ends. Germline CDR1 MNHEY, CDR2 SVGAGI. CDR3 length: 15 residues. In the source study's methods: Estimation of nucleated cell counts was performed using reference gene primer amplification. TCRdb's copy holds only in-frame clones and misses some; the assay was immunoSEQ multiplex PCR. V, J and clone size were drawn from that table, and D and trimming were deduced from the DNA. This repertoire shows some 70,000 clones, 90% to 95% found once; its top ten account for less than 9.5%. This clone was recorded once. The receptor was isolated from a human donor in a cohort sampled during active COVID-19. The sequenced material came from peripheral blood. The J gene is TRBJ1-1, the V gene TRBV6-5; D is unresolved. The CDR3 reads CASSYSRGGNTEAFF. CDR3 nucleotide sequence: TGTGCCAGCAGTTACTCTCGTGGAGGGAACACTGAAGCTTTCTTT.